The TCR beta chain described here comes from a study of blood T cell repertoires in COVID-19. Study in general: Spain, Italy and the United States supplied samples that represented acute and convalescent COVID-19.

Participants came from fewer than 25 US areas, aged about 18 to 89 years. The repertoire was sequenced with immunoSEQ multiplex PCR; TCRdb's copy has only in-frame clones and lacks some. This table has around 500,000 clones, more than 75% appearing once. Trimming pared 4 bases from V and 0 bases from J, leaving 15 bases between. Germline V lookup: CDR1 SEHNR, CDR2 FQNEAQ (reference sequence). The CDR3 is made up of 16 amino acids. The specimen sequenced was PBMCs or T cells enriched from blood (not recorded which). The receptor's source is a woman in her forties who had recovered from COVID-19. The rearrangement uses TRBV7-9 and TRBJ1-1; possibly TRBD1 for D (5 bases). CDR3 protein: CASSSNGGDLNTEAFF. DNA of the CDR3: TGTGCCAGCAGCTCTAACGGGGGGGACCTGAACACTGAAGCTTTCTTT. Drawing the rest from reference TRBV7-9 and TRBJ1-1, the complete variable domain is DTGVSQNPRHKITKRGQNVTFRCDPISEHNRLYWYRQTLGQGPEFLTYFQNEAQLEKSRLLSDRFSAERPKGSFSTLEIQRTEQGDSAMYLCASSSNGGDLNTEAFFGQGTRLTVV.